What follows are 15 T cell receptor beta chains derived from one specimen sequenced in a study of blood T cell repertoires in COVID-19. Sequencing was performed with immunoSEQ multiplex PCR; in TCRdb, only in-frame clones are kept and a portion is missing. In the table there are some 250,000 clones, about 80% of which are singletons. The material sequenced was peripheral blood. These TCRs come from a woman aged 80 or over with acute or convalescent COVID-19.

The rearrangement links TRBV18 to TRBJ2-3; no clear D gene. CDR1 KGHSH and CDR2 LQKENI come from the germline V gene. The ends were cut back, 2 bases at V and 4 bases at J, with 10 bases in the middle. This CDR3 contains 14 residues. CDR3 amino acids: CASSPSLVPDTQYF. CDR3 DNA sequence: TGTGCCAGCTCACCAAGTTTAGTCCCAGATACGCAGTATTTT.

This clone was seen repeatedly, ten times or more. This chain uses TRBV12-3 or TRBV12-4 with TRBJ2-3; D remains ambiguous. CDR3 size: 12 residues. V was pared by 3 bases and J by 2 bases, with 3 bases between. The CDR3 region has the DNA TGTGCCAGCAGTTTGTACACAGATACGCAGTATTTT. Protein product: CASSLYTDTQYF.

CDR3 sequence: CAISETGGFISGANVLTF. The CDR3 DNA reads TGTGCCATCAGTGAAACAGGGGGCTTTATCTCTGGGGCCAACGTCCTGACTTTC. This sequence joins TRBV10-3 and TRBJ2-6, with TRBD1 matching over 9 bases. Germline V gene sequence: CDR1 ENHRY, CDR2 SYGVKD. The CDR3 covers 18 residues. V trimming: 3 bases; J trimming: 0 bases; junction bases outside the gene matches: 6.

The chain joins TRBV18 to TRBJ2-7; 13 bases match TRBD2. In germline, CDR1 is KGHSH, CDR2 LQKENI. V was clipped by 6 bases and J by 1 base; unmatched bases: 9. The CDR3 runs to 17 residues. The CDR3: CASSQGLAGAISYEQYF. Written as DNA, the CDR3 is TGTGCCAGCTCCCAAGGACTAGCGGGGGCGATTTCCTACGAGCAGTACTTC.

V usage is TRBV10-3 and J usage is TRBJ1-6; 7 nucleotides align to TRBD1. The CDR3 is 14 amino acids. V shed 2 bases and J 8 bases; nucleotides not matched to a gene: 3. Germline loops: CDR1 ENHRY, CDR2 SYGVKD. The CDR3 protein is CAISESQGDSPLHF. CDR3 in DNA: TGTGCCATCAGTGAGAGCCAGGGGGATTCACCCCTCCACTTT.

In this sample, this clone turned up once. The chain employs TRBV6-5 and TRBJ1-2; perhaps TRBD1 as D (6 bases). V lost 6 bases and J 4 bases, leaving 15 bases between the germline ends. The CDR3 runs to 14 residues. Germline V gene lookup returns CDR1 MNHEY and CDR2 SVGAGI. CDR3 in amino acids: CASSRTGLTYGYTF. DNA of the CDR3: TGTGCCAGCAGCCGTACAGGGCTAACCTATGGCTACACCTTC.

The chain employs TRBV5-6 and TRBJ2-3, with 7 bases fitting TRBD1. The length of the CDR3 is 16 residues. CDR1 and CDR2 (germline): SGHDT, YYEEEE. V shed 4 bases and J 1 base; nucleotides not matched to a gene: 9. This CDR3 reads CASSPNRGARTDTQYF. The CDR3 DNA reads TGTGCCAGCAGCCCCAACAGGGGAGCCCGCACAGATACGCAGTATTTT.

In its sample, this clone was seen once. CDR3 DNA sequence: TGTGCCAGCACCCCGAGCGACCGGGGCGAGCAGTACTTC. Encoded protein: CASTPSDRGEQYF. The chain has TRBV6-1 and TRBJ2-7, with a weak D call TRBD2 (5 bases). The CDR3 contains 13 residues. V lost 7 bases, J lost 6 bases, and 16 bases lay in between. In germline, CDR1 is MNHNS, CDR2 SASEGT.

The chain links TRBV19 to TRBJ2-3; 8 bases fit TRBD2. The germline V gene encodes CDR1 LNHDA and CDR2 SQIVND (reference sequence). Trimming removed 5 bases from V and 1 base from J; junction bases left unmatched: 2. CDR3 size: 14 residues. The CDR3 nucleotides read TGTGCCAGTAGTGAAGCGGGGGGCACAGATACGCAGTATTTT. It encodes CASSEAGGTDTQYF.

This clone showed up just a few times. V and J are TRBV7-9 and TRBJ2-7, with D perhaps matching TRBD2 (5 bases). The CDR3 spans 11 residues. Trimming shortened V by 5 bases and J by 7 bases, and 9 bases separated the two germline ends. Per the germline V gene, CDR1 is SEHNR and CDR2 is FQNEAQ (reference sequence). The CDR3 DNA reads TGTGCCAGCAGCCACCCGGGGGAGCAGTACTTC. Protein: CASSHPGEQYF.

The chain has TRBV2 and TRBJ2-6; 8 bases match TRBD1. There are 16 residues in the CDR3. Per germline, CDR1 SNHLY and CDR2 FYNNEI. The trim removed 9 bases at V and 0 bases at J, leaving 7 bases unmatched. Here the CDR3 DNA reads TGTGCCAGTGTCCGGGACAGGCTCTCTGGGGCCAACGTCCTGACTTTC. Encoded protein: CASVRDRLSGANVLTF.

Here the CDR3 DNA reads TGCGCCAGCAGCTTGGCGGGGGGGCAACCCCCCGGGGGGACCCAGTACTTC. Translating gives CASSLAGGQPPGGTQYF. The chain is built from TRBV5-1 and TRBJ2-5, with 8 bases matching TRBD2. The germline gives CDR1 SGHRS, CDR2 YFSETQ. V was clipped by 0 bases and J by 7 bases; unmatched bases: 14. The CDR3 extends over 17 amino acids.

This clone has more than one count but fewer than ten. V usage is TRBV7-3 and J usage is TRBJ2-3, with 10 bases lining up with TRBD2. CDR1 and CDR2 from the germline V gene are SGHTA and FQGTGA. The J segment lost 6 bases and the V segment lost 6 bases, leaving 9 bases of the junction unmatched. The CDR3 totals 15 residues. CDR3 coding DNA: TGTGCCAGCAGTTATAGCGGGGGGATAAGGGATACGCAGTATTTT. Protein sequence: CASSYSGGIRDTQYF.

The CDR3 coding sequence is TGTGCCAGCAGCTCTTGGGGGGGGCCGGGAGAGACCCAGTACTTC. Amino acid sequence: CASSSWGGPGETQYF. V gene TRBV7-2 combines with J gene TRBJ2-5, with D perhaps matching TRBD2 (7 bases). CDR1 SGHTA and CDR2 FQGNSA come from the germline V gene. The CDR3 loop spans 15 amino acids. Between the trimmed V and J ends, which lost 4 bases and 4 bases, there was a span of 16 bases.

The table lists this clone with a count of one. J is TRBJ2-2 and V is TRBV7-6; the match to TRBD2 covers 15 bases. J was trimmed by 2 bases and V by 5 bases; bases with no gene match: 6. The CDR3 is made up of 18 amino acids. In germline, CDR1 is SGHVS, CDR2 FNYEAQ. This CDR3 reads CASSPRTSGGVNTGELFF. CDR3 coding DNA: TGTGCCAGCAGCCCGCGGACTAGCGGGGGGGTCAACACCGGGGAGCTGTTTTTT.